The subject of this entry is one T cell receptor beta chain. Its target is not known. The data are from a study of a mutant IDH1 vaccine in newly diagnosed glioma. Study as a whole: The treated group averaged about 39 years old and was roughly 62% male, about 40% female. Before enrollment, the patients had been treated with radiotherapy alone, temozolomide alone, or both together. Most of them had received both. Study conclusions and caveats: Immune responses induced by vaccination arose in around 93% of the patients.

Germline loops: CDR1 MNHEY, CDR2 SMNVEV (reference sequence). V lost 6 bases and J lost 2, with 17 bases in between. The CDR3 has 16 residues. The assay was immunoSEQ multiplex PCR, and TCRdb's table has in-frame clones only and misses some. Found here are about 24,000 clones, approximately 89% of them singletons; the top ten hold 9.2%. The sample's time point: baseline, week 1 (first vaccination visit). Treatment reported: pre-vaccination baseline after standard-of-care therapy. The sample here was PBMCs, taken from a glioma patient treated with radiotherapy, temozolomide or both. The V call is TRBV27, the J call TRBJ1-5, with D possibly being TRBD1 (6 bases). The sequence was obtained from a man younger than 40 with glioma. Written as DNA, the CDR3 is TGTGCCAGCAGGCCTTGGGGGGCCGAGGGCAATCAGCCCCAGCATTTT. Translated, it gives CASRPWGAEGNQPQHF.